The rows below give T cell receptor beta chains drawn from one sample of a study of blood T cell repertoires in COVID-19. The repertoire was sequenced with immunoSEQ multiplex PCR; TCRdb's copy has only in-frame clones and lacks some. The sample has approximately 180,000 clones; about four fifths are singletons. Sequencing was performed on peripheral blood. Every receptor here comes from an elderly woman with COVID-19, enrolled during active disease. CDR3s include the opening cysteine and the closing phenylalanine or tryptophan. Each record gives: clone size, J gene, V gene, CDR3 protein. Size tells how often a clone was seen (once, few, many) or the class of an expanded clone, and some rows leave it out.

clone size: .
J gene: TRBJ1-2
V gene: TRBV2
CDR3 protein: CASRPDRGDYGYTF

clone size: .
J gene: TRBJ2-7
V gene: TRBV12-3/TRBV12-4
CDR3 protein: CASSYQGTYEQYF

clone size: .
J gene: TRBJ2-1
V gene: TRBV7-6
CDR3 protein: CASSLSVDSYNEQFF

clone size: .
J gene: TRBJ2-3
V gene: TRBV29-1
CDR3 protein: CSAQSGTSTDTQYF

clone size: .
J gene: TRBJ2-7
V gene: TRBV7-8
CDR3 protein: CASSSRLAGGYEQYF

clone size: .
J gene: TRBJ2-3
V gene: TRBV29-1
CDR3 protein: CSVRDFATDTQYF

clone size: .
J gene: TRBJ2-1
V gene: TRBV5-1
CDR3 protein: CASSFGDSGYNEQFF

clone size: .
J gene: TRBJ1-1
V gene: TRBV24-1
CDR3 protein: CATSDFGEGEAFF

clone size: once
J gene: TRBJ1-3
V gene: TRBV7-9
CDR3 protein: CASSRDRGLRIGGNTIYF

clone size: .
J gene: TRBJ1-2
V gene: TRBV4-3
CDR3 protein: CASSPQTQGSFGYTF